Presented here are 8 T cell receptor beta chains from one specimen sequenced in a study of CD8 T cells in ankylosing spondylitis (dated by TCRdb to the late 2010s). Receptor libraries were prepared by 5' RACE. The reads were generated on an Illumina HiSeq 2500. TCRdb cleaned the public reads at Q25 with fastp, built clones with MiXCR and kept in-frame beta chains. CDR3 protein sequences are deduplicated, and each keeps its most common genes and DNA. The sample contains 240,000 or so distinct CDR3 sequences, roughly 8.6% of them found a single time. Nearly 7% of the sample goes to the ten largest clones. Sequenced: blood, either unsorted or a sorted T cell fraction (not recorded which). These receptors all come from a male donor with ankylosing spondylitis or in good health (not recorded which).

V gene TRBV30 combines with J gene TRBJ1-2; no reliable D call. The V and J ends lost 2 bases and 0 bases respectively, with 10 bases between them. CDR1 GTSNPN and CDR2 SVGIG come from the germline V gene (reference sequence). The CDR3 runs 14 residues. Here the CDR3 reads CAWSRLKANYGYTF. The CDR3 nucleotides are TGTGCCTGGAGTAGGCTCAAAGCTAACTATGGCTACACCTTC.

In this sample, this clonotype turned up a few times. The CDR3 DNA sequence: TGTGCTAGTGGTTCCCGCTCCCTGGGTGAGCAGTTCTTC. Translated: CASGSRSLGEQFF. The chain combines TRBV12-5 with TRBJ2-1; no clear D. The germline V and J ends were trimmed by 4 bases and 9 bases, with 13 bases remaining between them. Germline V gene sequence: CDR1 LGHNT, CDR2 FRNRAP. CDR3 length equals 13 residues.

The sample holds many counts of this clonotype. The chain recombines TRBV30 with TRBJ2-3; TRBD2 matches 8 bases. The CDR3 is 13 residues long. J lost 2 bases, V lost 3 bases, and 1 base had no gene match. Germline-derived CDR1 and CDR2 are GTSNPN and SVGIG (reference sequence). CDR3 sequence: CAWSGGATDTQYF. The DNA of the CDR3 is TGTGCCTGGAGCGGGGGGGCCACAGATACGCAGTATTTT. Filled out from reference TRBV30 and TRBJ2-3, the complete variable domain reads SQTIHQWPATLVQPVGSPLSLECTVEGTSNPNLYWYRQAAGRGLQLLFYSVGIGQISSEVPQNLSASRPQDRQFILSSKKLLLSDSGFYLCAWSGGATDTQYFGPGTRLTVL.

The rearrangement joins TRBV20-1 to TRBJ1-5; D remains unclear. The CDR3 is 13 residues long. Germline CDR1 is DFQATT and CDR2 is SNEGSKA (reference sequence). The V gene lost 1 base and the J gene lost 4 bases, with 8 bases spanning the gap. This CDR3 is CSARVEGNQPQHF. In nucleotides, the CDR3 is TGCAGTGCTAGAGTCGAAGGGAATCAGCCCCAGCATTTT.

This clonotype is medium-sized in the sample. This chain joins TRBV10-3 and TRBJ1-2, with D possibly being TRBD1 (5 bases). Germline V gives CDR1 ENHRY, CDR2 SYGVKD. The CDR3 is 21 amino acids. V was trimmed by 4 bases and J by 7 bases, leaving 37 bases between them. CDR3 residues: CAISGPLSTATWGGPTIGYTF. The CDR3 bases are TGTGCCATCAGTGGTCCCCTTTCGACAGCCACATGGGGAGGGCCAACCATTGGCTACACCTTC.

This clonotype was detected many times. V gene TRBV20-1 combines with J gene TRBJ2-1; possibly TRBD1 or TRBD2 for D (7 bases each). Germline V gene sequence: CDR1 DFQATT, CDR2 SNEGSKA (reference sequence). There are 15 residues in the CDR3. The ends were cut back, 5 bases at V and 4 bases at J, with 18 bases in the middle. The CDR3 spells CSAQGGASGYNEQFF. The CDR3 DNA reads TGCAGTGCTCAGGGGGGGGCTAGCGGATACAATGAGCAGTTCTTC.

This clonotype was seen many times. The V gene is TRBV6-5, the J gene TRBJ2-1; TRBD2 agrees at 8 bases. This CDR3 region has 17 residues. Germline CDR1 reads MNHEY; CDR2 reads SVGAGI. V was clipped by 0 bases and J by 6 bases; unmatched bases: 10. The CDR3 reads CASSYSTSATPGNEQFF. The CDR3, as DNA: TGTGCCAGCAGTTACTCGACTAGCGCCACCCCTGGCAATGAGCAGTTCTTC.

Ten or more counts support this clonotype. The chain employs TRBV7-9 and TRBJ2-7; D remains ambiguous. The CDR3 length is 13 residues. Trimming removed 1 base at V and 2 bases at J, with 6 bases between. The V gene's germline CDR1 is SEHNR and CDR2 FQNEAQ (reference sequence). The CDR3 nucleotides are TGTGCCAGCAGCTTAGAGGGTACCTACGAGCAGTACTTC. Amino acid sequence: CASSLEGTYEQYF.